This entry lists 6 T cell receptor beta chains sequenced from one sample in a study of CXCR3-negative and CXCR3-positive naive CD8 T cells. Study-wide findings and caveats: A higher hydrophobicity marked the TRB CDR3s of CXCR3-positive naive cells versus CXCR3-negative naive cells.

Through 5' RACE with UMI labels, the TRB cDNA libraries were prepared. Each CDR3 protein gets one entry in TCRdb, which reprocessed the 5' RACE reads and gives no DNA. The table gives 120,000 or so distinct CDR3 sequences; the top ten clones make up 0.5% to 0.7% of it. The antigens these receptors bind are not known. Sequenced sample: naive CXCR3+ CD8+ T cells from blood. Subset: CD45RO-CCR7+CD27+CD95- naive CD8+ T cells expressing CXCR3 (TNR3+). Every receptor here comes from a human donor in good health. Some clones in this sample may be carry-over from other donors' samples.

The chain uses TRBV20-1 and TRBJ1-2; without DNA, the TCRdb call of TRBD1 cannot be checked. The CDR3 has 12 residues. Germline CDR1 DFQATT, CDR2 SNEGSKA (reference sequence). The CDR3 loop reads CSASPGNYGYTF.

The chain combines TRBV29-1 with TRBJ2-5. This CDR3 comprises 13 residues. Germline V gene sequence: CDR1 SQVTM, CDR2 ANQGSEA. CDR3 in amino acids: CSVDSWAQETQYF.

The genes are TRBV27 and TRBJ2-2. Germline-derived CDR1 and CDR2 are MNHEY and SMNVEV (reference sequence). CDR3 length: 12 amino acids. CDR3 sequence: CASRGHTGELFF.

The chain uses TRBV30 and TRBJ2-7; TCRdb outputs TRBD2, but without DNA this stays unchecked. The germline V gene has CDR1 GTSNPN and CDR2 SVGIG (reference sequence). The CDR3 sequence is 13 residues long. CDR3 region: CAWGSGSGYEQYF.

V gene TRBV28 combines with J gene TRBJ1-2; with no DNA, the TCRdb D assignment of TRBD1 cannot be verified. The CDR3 extends over 14 amino acids. CDR1 is MDHEN and CDR2 is SYDVKM in the germline V gene. Here the CDR3 reads CASRLGGAGYGYTF.

The V call is TRBV28, the J call TRBJ2-1; absent DNA, TCRdb's TRBD1 call cannot be checked. Germline values: CDR1 MDHEN, CDR2 SYDVKM. The CDR3 covers 16 residues. The CDR3 region is CASVPSRHGSYNEQFF.